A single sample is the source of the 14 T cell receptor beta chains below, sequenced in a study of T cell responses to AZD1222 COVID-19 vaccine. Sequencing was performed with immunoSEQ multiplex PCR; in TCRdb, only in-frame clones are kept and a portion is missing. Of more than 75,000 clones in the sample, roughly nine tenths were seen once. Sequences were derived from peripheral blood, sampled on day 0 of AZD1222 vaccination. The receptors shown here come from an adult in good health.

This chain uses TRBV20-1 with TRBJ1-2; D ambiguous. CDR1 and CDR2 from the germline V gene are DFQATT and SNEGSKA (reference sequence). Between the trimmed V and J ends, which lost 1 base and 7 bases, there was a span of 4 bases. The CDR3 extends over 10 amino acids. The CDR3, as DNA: TGCAGTGCTAGAGTGGGTGGCTACACCTTC. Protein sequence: CSARVGGYTF.

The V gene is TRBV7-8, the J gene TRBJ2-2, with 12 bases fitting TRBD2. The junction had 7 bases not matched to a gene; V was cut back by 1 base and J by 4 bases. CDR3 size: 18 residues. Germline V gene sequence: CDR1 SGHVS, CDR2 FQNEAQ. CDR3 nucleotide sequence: TGTGCCAGCAGCTTAGAGCAACTAGCGGGAGGTTTCACCGGGGAGCTGTTTTTT. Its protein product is CASSLEQLAGGFTGELFF.

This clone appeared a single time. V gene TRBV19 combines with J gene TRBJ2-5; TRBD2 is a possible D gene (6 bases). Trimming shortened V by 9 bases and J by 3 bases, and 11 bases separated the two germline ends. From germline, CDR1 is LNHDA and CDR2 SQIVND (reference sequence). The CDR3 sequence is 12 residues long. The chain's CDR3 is CASGTLKETQYF. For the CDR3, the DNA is TGTGCCAGCGGGACTCTCAAAGAGACCCAGTACTTC.

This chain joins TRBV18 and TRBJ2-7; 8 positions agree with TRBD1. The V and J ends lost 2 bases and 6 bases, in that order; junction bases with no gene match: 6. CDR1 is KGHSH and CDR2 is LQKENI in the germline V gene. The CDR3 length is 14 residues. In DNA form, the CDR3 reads TGTGCCAGCTCACCAGGCACAGGGGGAGGCGAGCAGTACTTC. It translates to CASSPGTGGGEQYF.

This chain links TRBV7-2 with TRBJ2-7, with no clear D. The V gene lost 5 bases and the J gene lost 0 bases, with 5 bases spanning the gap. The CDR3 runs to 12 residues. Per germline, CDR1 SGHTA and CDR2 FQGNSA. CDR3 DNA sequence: TGTGCCAGCAGCCTTACCTCCTACGAGCAGTACTTC. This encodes CASSLTSYEQYF.

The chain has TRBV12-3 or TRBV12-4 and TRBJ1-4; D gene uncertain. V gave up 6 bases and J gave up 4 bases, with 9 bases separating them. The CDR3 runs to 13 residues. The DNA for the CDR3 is TGTGCCAGCAGCGGACGGATTAATGAAAAACTGTTTTTT. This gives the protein CASSGRINEKLFF.

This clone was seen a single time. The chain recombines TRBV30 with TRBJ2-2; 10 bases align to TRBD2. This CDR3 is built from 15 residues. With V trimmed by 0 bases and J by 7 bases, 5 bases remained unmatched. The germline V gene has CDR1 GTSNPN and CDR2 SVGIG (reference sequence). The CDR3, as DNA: TGTGCCTGGAGTGTACTAGCGGGACCGGGCGGGGAGCTGTTTTTT. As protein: CAWSVLAGPGGELFF.

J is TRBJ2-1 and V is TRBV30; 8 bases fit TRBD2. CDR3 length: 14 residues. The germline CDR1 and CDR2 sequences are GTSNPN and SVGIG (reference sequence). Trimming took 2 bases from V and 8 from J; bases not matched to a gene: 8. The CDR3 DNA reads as TGTGCCTGGAGTCTCGGGACTAGTACCTATGAGCAGTTCTTC. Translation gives CAWSLGTSTYEQFF.

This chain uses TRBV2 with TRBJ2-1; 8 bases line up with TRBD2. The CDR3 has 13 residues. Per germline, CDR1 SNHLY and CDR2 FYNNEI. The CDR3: CAIPRLASNEQFF. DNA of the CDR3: TGTGCGATCCCGCGACTAGCGTCCAATGAGCAGTTCTTC.

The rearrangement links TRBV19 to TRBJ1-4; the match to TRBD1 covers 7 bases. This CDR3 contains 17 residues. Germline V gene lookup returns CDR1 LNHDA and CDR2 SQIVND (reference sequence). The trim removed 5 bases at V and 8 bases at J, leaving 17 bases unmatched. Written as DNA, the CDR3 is TGTGCCAGTAGTTTAAGACAGGGCCTTTTAAAGGGCGAAAAACTGTTTTTT. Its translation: CASSLRQGLLKGEKLFF.

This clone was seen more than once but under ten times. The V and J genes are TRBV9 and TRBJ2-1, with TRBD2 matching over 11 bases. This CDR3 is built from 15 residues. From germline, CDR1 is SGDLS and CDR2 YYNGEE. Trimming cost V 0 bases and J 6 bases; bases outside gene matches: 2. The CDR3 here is CASSVVLAGGNEQFF. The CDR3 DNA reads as TGTGCCAGCAGCGTAGTGCTAGCGGGAGGCAATGAGCAGTTCTTC.

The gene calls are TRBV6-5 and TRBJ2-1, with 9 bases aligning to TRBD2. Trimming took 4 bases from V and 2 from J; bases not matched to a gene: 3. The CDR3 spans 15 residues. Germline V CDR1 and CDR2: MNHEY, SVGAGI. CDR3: CASSSGTSTYNEQFF. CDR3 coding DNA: TGTGCCAGCAGTTCCGGGACTAGCACCTACAATGAGCAGTTCTTC.

CDR3 in amino acids: CASRAEGGYPYEQYF. As DNA, the CDR3 is TGTGCCAGCAGGGCGGAAGGAGGGTATCCCTACGAGCAGTACTTC. The chain combines TRBV6-5 with TRBJ2-7; tentative D call: TRBD2 (6 bases). This CDR3 region has 15 residues. V lost 6 bases and J lost 2, with 17 bases in between. Germline V gene lookup returns CDR1 MNHEY and CDR2 SVGAGI.

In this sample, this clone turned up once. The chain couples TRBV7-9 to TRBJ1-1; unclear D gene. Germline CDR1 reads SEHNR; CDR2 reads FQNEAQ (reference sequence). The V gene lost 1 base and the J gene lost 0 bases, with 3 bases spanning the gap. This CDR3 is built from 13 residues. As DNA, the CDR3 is TGTGCCAGCAGCTTAGATATGAACACTGAAGCTTTCTTT. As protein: CASSLDMNTEAFF.